This passage covers 5 T cell receptor beta chains from one sample sequenced in a study of blood T cell repertoires in COVID-19. Profiled with immunoSEQ multiplex PCR; TCRdb holds only in-frame clones, not every one. The table lists about 170,000 clones, 85% to 95% of them singletons. The sample taken for sequencing was peripheral blood. Receptor source: a man aged 50 to 59 with acute or convalescent COVID-19.

In this sample, this clone turned up once. The rearrangement uses TRBV5-1 and TRBJ2-5, with 8 bases aligning to TRBD2. This CDR3 spans 14 amino acids. Germline values: CDR1 SGHRS, CDR2 YFSETQ. Trimming removed 0 bases from V and 5 bases from J; junction bases left unmatched: 3. This chain's CDR3 is CASSLAASGETQYF. The CDR3, as DNA: TGCGCCAGCAGCTTGGCGGCTAGCGGGGAGACCCAGTACTTC.

The CDR3 DNA reads as TGTGCCAGCAGTCGGGACAGGGACACTGAAGCTTTCTTT. Its protein product is CASSRDRDTEAFF. The chain links TRBV2 to TRBJ1-1; 9 nucleotides agree with TRBD1. This CDR3 has 13 amino acids. Unmatched junction bases numbered 1, after V lost 5 bases and J lost 3 bases. Germline CDR1 SNHLY, CDR2 FYNNEI.

The V gene is TRBV5-1, the J gene TRBJ2-7; 12 nucleotides agree with TRBD1. The V gene end was trimmed by 6 bases and the J gene end by 7 bases; junction bases not matched to a gene: 8. Germline CDR1 reads SGHRS; CDR2 reads YFSETQ. CDR3 length: 14 amino acids. The CDR3 nucleotides are TGCGCCAGCAACCAGGGACAGGGGGCCGGAGAGCAGTACTTC. Amino acid sequence: CASNQGQGAGEQYF.

The V and J genes are TRBV11-2 and TRBJ2-5; D ambiguous. This CDR3 contains 13 residues. Germline values: CDR1 SGHAT, CDR2 FQNNGV. The V gene lost 0 bases and the J gene lost 4 bases, with 6 bases spanning the gap. The CDR3 here is CASSLESSETQYF. DNA of the CDR3: TGTGCCAGCAGCTTAGAGTCTTCAGAGACCCAGTACTTC.

The V call is TRBV28, the J call TRBJ2-1, with a weak D call TRBD1 (6 bases). In germline, CDR1 is MDHEN, CDR2 SYDVKM. Trimming left V 3 bases short and J 10 bases short, with 13 bases between. The CDR3 is 13 amino acids. The CDR3 region has the DNA TGTGCCAGCAGTTTGCAGGGGCTGGGGGAGCAGTTCTTC. It encodes CASSLQGLGEQFF.